This T cell receptor beta chain was captured in a study of blood T cell repertoires in COVID-19. Sequenced by immunoSEQ multiplex PCR; TCRdb stores in-frame clones only, minus some. Here the sample spans some 88,000 clones, 75% to 85% being singletons. The CDR3 has 14 amino acids. Germline V gene data show CDR1 as DFQATT and CDR2 as SNEGSKA (reference sequence). Trimming left V 3 bases short and J 2 bases short, with 14 bases between. Sequenced material: peripheral blood. This clonotype was obtained from a human donor in a cohort sampled during active COVID-19. This chain connects TRBV20-1 to TRBJ2-7, with a possible D match to TRBD2 (6 bases). CDR3 DNA sequence: TGCAGTGCTAGTTGGGGGGTAAGAACCTACGAGCAGTACTTC. Translated, it gives CSASWGVRTYEQYF.